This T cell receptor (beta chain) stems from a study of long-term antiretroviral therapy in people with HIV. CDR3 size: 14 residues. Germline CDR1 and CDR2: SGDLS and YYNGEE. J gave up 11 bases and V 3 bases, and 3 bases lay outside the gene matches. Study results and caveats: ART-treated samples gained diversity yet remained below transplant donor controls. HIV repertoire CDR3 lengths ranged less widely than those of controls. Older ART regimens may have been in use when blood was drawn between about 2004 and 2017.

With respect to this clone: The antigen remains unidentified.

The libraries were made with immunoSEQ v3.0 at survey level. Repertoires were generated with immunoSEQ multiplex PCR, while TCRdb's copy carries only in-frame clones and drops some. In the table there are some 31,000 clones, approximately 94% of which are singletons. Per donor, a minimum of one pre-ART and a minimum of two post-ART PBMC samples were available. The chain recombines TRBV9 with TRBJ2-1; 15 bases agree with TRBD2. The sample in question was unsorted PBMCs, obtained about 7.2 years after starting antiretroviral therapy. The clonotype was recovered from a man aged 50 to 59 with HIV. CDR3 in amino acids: CASSGTSGGAQQFF. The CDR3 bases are TGTGCCAGCAGCGGGACTAGCGGGGGGGCCCAGCAGTTCTTC.